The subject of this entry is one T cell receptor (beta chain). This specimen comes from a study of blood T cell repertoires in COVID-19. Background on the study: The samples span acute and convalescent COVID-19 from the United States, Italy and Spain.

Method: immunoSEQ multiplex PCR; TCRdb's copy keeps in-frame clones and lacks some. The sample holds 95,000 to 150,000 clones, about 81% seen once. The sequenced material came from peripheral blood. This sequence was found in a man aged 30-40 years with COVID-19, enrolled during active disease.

The CDR3 region is CASSPRTGGNQETQYF. CDR3 nucleotide sequence: TGTGCCAGCAGCCCTAGGACAGGGGGAAATCAAGAGACCCAGTACTTC. The chain has TRBV14 and TRBJ2-5; 10 bases fit TRBD1. The CDR3 length is 16 residues. Germline assignment: CDR1 SGHDN and CDR2 FVKESK. J was trimmed by 2 bases and V by 4 bases; bases with no gene match: 7.